This is a list of T cell receptor beta chains from one sample in a study of blood T cell repertoires in COVID-19. Measured with immunoSEQ multiplex PCR; TCRdb has only the in-frame clones, and not every one. The data show over 60,000 clones, approximately 86% seen once. The sample was peripheral blood. The receptors were gathered from a man between 65 and 79 years old with acute or convalescent COVID-19. Each CDR3 is given with its conserved first and last residue. The D gene is left open where the match is weak. A clone size is listed for some rows: how often the clone was seen (once, few, many), or a class if it is expanded.

size: -; J: TRBJ2-5; V: TRBV3-1/TRBV3-2; D: -; CDR3: CASSSDGGTQYF; DNA: TGTGCCAGCAGCTCGGACGGGGGGACCCAGTACTTC
size: -; J: TRBJ2-3; V: TRBV6-1; D: -; CDR3: CASSDRLSSTDTQYF; DNA: TGTGCCAGCAGTGACAGGCTCTCTAGCACAGATACGCAGTATTTT
size: few; J: TRBJ2-1; V: TRBV19; D: TRBD2; CDR3: CASNSGSVYNEQFF; DNA: TGTGCCAGTAACAGCGGGAGCGTCTACAATGAGCAGTTCTTC
size: -; J: TRBJ2-7; V: TRBV28; D: TRBD1; CDR3: CASRRTGVWEQYF; DNA: TGTGCCAGCAGAAGGACAGGGGTATGGGAGCAGTACTTC
size: -; J: TRBJ1-6; V: TRBV14; D: TRBD1; CDR3: CASSQTYGTANSPLHF; DNA: TGTGCCAGCAGCCAAACTTACGGGACAGCTAATTCACCCCTCCACTTT
size: few; J: TRBJ2-2; V: TRBV10-3; D: -; CDR3: CAISEAVANTGELFF; DNA: TGTGCCATCAGTGAAGCGGTTGCGAACACCGGGGAGCTGTTTTTT
size: -; J: TRBJ1-5; V: TRBV6-1; D: -; CDR3: CASSGPQGIQPQHF; DNA: TGTGCCAGCAGCGGCCCGCAGGGGATTCAGCCCCAGCATTTT
size: -; J: TRBJ2-7; V: TRBV7-9; D: TRBD1; CDR3: CASSLYRGENSYEQYF; DNA: TGTGCCAGCAGCTTGTACAGGGGCGAGAATTCCTACGAGCAGTACTTC
size: -; J: TRBJ1-4; V: TRBV5-1; D: -; CDR3: CASSLNGGNEKLFF; DNA: TGCGCCAGCAGCTTGAACGGGGGAAATGAAAAACTGTTTTTT
size: once; J: TRBJ2-7; V: TRBV28; D: -; CDR3: CASSFSRAGSAGQYF; DNA: TGTGCCAGCAGTTTCAGTAGAGCAGGCTCGGCGGGGCAGTACTTC
size: -; J: TRBJ2-7; V: TRBV5-1; D: -; CDR3: CASSQTGTRIYEQYF; DNA: TGCGCCAGCAGCCAAACCGGGACAAGGATCTACGAGCAGTACTTC